The rows below give T cell receptor beta chains drawn from one sample of a study of blood T cell repertoires in COVID-19. The repertoire was sequenced with immunoSEQ multiplex PCR; TCRdb's copy has only in-frame clones and lacks some. The repertoire holds about 27,000 clones, with under 85% as singletons. The specimen was peripheral blood. The receptors were gathered from a man aged 65 to 85 with acute or convalescent COVID-19. Both conserved end residues are part of each CDR3. The order of the fields is J gene, D gene, clone size, V gene, CDR3 DNA, CDR3 protein. D genes are given only for firm matches. Rows give clone size only sometimes, using once, few, many, or a class for an expanded clone.

j_call: TRBJ2-2
d_call: -
clone_size: -
v_call: TRBV11-2
cdr3_nt: TGTGCCAGCCAGTCGTCCGGGGAGCTGTTTTTT
cdr3_aa: CASQSSGELFF

j_call: TRBJ2-3
d_call: -
clone_size: few
v_call: TRBV11-2
cdr3_nt: TGTGCCAGCAGCCTTGGGCCAGGGCCGGCAGATACGCAGTATTTT
cdr3_aa: CASSLGPGPADTQYF

j_call: TRBJ2-2
d_call: TRBD2
clone_size: -
v_call: TRBV5-1
cdr3_nt: TGCGCCAGCAGCTTGGCAGCTAGCGGGAGAGCCGGGGAGCTGTTTTTT
cdr3_aa: CASSLAASGRAGELFF

j_call: TRBJ2-2
d_call: -
clone_size: -
v_call: TRBV7-7
cdr3_nt: TGTGCCAGCAGCTTAGCGCGGGGCGGGGAGCTGTTTTTT
cdr3_aa: CASSLARGGELFF

j_call: TRBJ1-5
d_call: -
clone_size: -
v_call: TRBV28
cdr3_nt: TGTGCCAGCACTACACTCCGGGGGCCCCAGCATTTT
cdr3_aa: CASTTLRGPQHF

j_call: TRBJ1-2
d_call: TRBD1
clone_size: -
v_call: TRBV6-5
cdr3_nt: TGTGCCAGCACGACAGGGGCTTACTATGGCTACACCTTC
cdr3_aa: CASTTGAYYGYTF

j_call: TRBJ1-1
d_call: -
clone_size: -
v_call: TRBV6-2/TRBV6-3
cdr3_nt: TGTGCCAGCAGTGGCGGGACTTACACTGAAGCTTTCTTT
cdr3_aa: CASSGGTYTEAFF

j_call: TRBJ2-1
d_call: TRBD2
clone_size: many
v_call: TRBV19
cdr3_nt: TGTGCCAGTAGTCGAATAGCGGGAGCTGATGAGCAGTTCTTC
cdr3_aa: CASSRIAGADEQFF

j_call: TRBJ1-6
d_call: -
clone_size: -
v_call: TRBV30
cdr3_nt: TGTGCCTGGAGTGTAGAAAGGGGCAGTTCACCCCTCCACTTT
cdr3_aa: CAWSVERGSSPLHF

j_call: TRBJ2-7
d_call: -
clone_size: -
v_call: TRBV27
cdr3_nt: TGTGCCAGCAGTTCGAGCAACAGGGTCTACGAGCAGTACTTC
cdr3_aa: CASSSSNRVYEQYF

j_call: TRBJ2-6
d_call: TRBD1
clone_size: -
v_call: TRBV6-4
cdr3_nt: TGTGCCAGCGCTGACACAGGGGGCTCTGGGGCCAACGTCCTGACTTTC
cdr3_aa: CASADTGGSGANVLTF

j_call: TRBJ2-3
d_call: TRBD2
clone_size: -
v_call: TRBV7-8
cdr3_nt: TGTGCCAGCAGCAGGCTAGCGGAGCGCACAGATACGCAGTATTTT
cdr3_aa: CASSRLAERTDTQYF

j_call: TRBJ2-3
d_call: -
clone_size: -
v_call: TRBV10-3
cdr3_nt: TGTGCCGCCAGGGGCACAGATACGCAGTATTTT
cdr3_aa: CAARGTDTQYF

j_call: TRBJ1-5
d_call: TRBD1
clone_size: once
v_call: TRBV19
cdr3_nt: TGTGCCAGTAGTAGAGAGGACAGGAAGGATCAGCCCCAGCATTTT
cdr3_aa: CASSREDRKDQPQHF

j_call: TRBJ2-5
d_call: -
clone_size: -
v_call: TRBV7-9
cdr3_nt: TGTGCCAGCAGCGCCCGGGATCTACAGTACTTC
cdr3_aa: CASSARDLQYF